This T cell receptor beta chain was captured in a study of graft-versus-host responses after intestinal transplantation. Turning to the study itself: Transplant types were multivisceral, liver-intestinal, or isolated intestinal. Study-level findings and limits: Investigators detected GvH clones in recipient marrow, with some emerging earlier in ileum or blood.

The data were produced by immunoSEQ multiplex PCR, yet TCRdb's version contains in-frame clones alone and is incomplete. The sample has 35,000 to 40,000 clones, about 85% seen once. Tissue processing of the graft released intraepithelial and lamina propria lymphocytes from it. The CDR3 has 15 residues. Germline loops: CDR1 LNHDA, CDR2 SQIVND (reference sequence). The V and J ends lost 5 bases and 5 bases respectively, with 18 bases between them. As concerns this clone: Its antigen is still unknown.

The chain joins TRBV19 to TRBJ2-5; D might be TRBD1 or TRBD2, each matching 5 bases. The receptor's source is a human patient who received an intestinal transplant, so some T cells may come from the graft donor. The sample was ileum tissue, taken almost 210 days after intestinal transplant. CDR3 DNA: TGTGCCAGTAGTCCCACGCATGGGACCTGGGAGACCCAGTACTTC. This sequence encodes CASSPTHGTWETQYF.